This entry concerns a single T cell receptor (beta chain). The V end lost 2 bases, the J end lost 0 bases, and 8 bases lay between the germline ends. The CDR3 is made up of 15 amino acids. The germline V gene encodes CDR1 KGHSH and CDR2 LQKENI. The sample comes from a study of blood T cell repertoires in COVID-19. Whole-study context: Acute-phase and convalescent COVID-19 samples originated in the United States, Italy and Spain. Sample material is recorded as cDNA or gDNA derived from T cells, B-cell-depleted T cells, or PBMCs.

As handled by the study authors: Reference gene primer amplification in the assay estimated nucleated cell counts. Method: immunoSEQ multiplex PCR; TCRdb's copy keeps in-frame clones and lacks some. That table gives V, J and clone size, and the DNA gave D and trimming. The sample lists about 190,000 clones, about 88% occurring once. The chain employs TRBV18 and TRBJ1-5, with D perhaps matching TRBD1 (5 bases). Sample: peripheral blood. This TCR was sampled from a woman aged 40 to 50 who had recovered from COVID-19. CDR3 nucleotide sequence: TGTGCCAGCTCACCATCAGGGAATAGCAATCAGCCCCAGCATTTT. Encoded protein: CASSPSGNSNQPQHF. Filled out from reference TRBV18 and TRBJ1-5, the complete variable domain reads NAGVMQNPRHLVRRRGQEARLRCSPMKGHSHVYWYRQLPEEGLKFMVYLQKENIIDESGMPKERFSAEFPKEGPSILRIQQVVRGDSAAYFCASSPSGNSNQPQHFGDGTRLSIL.